This T cell receptor beta chain comes out of a study of T cell responses to AZD1222 COVID-19 vaccine. Points on this clone: Its antigen is not known.

Clones were sequenced by immunoSEQ multiplex PCR, and TCRdb holds only the in-frame ones, with some missing. The data hold approximately 170,000 clones, with around 87% observed a single time. Notes on the study in general: Only 5 or 6 people who got AZD1222 tested seropositive at baseline.

The CDR3 has 13 residues. The germline gives CDR1 LGHDT, CDR2 YNNKEL (reference sequence). The germline V and J ends were trimmed by 1 base and 5 bases, with 8 bases remaining between them. The chain couples TRBV3-1 (or the pseudogene TRBV3-2) to TRBJ1-1; D unclear. The specimen was peripheral blood, collected on day 0 of AZD1222 vaccination. This TCR was sampled from an adult in good health. The CDR3 DNA follows: TGTGCCAGCAGCCAAGCGCGATTTACTGAAGCTTTCTTT. Residues: CASSQARFTEAFF.